This TCR beta chain was sequenced for a study of early T cells in non-severe SARS-CoV-2 infection. Individual cDNA molecules received unique molecular identifiers during library preparation. TCRdb reprocessed the 5' RACE reads via MiXCR and lists one record per CDR3 protein. The sample has under 95,000 distinct CDR3 sequences; about 12% are singletons. The CDR3 spans 17 residues. Germline V CDR1 and CDR2: SQVTM, ANQGSEA. V shed 5 bases and J 1 base; nucleotides not matched to a gene: 11. V usage is TRBV29-1 and J usage is TRBJ2-3; 11 bases are a match to TRBD2. Sample: whole blood. The source is an adult who was a healthcare worker with PCR-confirmed SARS-CoV-2 infection or an uninfected control (not recorded which). CDR3 in DNA: TGCAGCGTTCCCCCCCCATTAGCGGGAGGGCGCACAGATACGCAGTATTTT. Its translation: CSVPPPLAGGRTDTQYF.